These 22 T cell receptor beta chains were sequenced from one sample in a study of response to subunit inactivated influenza vaccine. MiXCR, applied by TCRdb to the RT-PCR reads, yields one record per CDR3 protein. The table records 650,000 to 800,000 distinct CDR3 sequences, about 14% of them present only once. The specimen comprised PBMCs from blood, sampled around 14 days before vaccination. The receptor source for this set is a man aged 45-65 years who received an inactivated influenza vaccine.

A single count supports this clonotype. At one of its ends the junction is not consistent with the germline gene, which may arise from a read error. This sequence joins TRBV3-1 and TRBJ2-1; no clear D gene. The V gene's germline CDR1 is LGHDT and CDR2 YNNKEL (reference sequence). This CDR3 region has 14 residues. The CDR3 here is CASSQDSSVYELFF. Written as DNA, the CDR3 is TGTGCCAGCAGCCAAGATTCAAGCGTCTATGAGCTGTTCTTC.

The chain employs TRBV20-1 and TRBJ1-6; 7 bases are shared with TRBD1. CDR3 length: 14 amino acids. The germline CDR1 and CDR2 sequences are DFQATT and SNEGSKA (reference sequence). The V and J ends lost 6 bases and 7 bases, in that order; junction bases with no gene match: 9. The CDR3 DNA reads TGCAGTGCCCCTGACAGGGTCGCCAATTCACCCCTCCACTTT. It encodes CSAPDRVANSPLHF.

This clonotype was recorded at least ten times. V and J are TRBV20-1 and TRBJ2-7; D gene uncertain. The germline CDR1 and CDR2 sequences are DFQATT and SNEGSKA (reference sequence). Trimming removed 0 bases at V and 2 bases at J, with 8 bases between. This CDR3 has 13 residues. CDR3: CSARDYGTYEQYF. The CDR3 DNA reads TGCAGTGCTAGAGATTACGGAACCTACGAGCAGTACTTC.

The table lists this clonotype with a few counts. CDR3 nucleotide sequence: TGCGCCAGCAGCCAGGGCGGACGAGGAGAGACCCAGTACTTC. It specifies CASSQGGRGETQYF. This chain links TRBV4-3 with TRBJ2-5; D gene unclear. Germline V gene data show CDR1 as LGHNA and CDR2 as YSLEER. The CDR3 contains 14 residues. V was cut by 3 bases and J by 4 bases, with 12 bases left in between.

As concerns this clonotype: It is likely a read error, because the conserved phenylalanine at the end of the CDR3 is missing. The genes are TRBV24-1 and TRBJ2-5; D might be TRBD1 (6 bases). V gave up 4 bases and J gave up 4 bases, with 15 bases separating them. Germline V lookup: CDR1 KGHDR, CDR2 SFDVKD. CDR3 length equals 15 residues. The CDR3 DNA is TGTGCCACCAGTGACAGGGGTAACCTTAGAGAGACCCAGTACCTC. Translation: CATSDRGNLRETQYL.

There are a few counts of this clonotype. The chain links TRBV4-1 to TRBJ2-7; 11 bases are a match to TRBD2. This CDR3 has 18 amino acids. J gave up 1 base and V 5 bases, and 13 bases lay outside the gene matches. CDR1 and CDR2 from the germline V gene are MGHRA and YSYEKL. The CDR3 DNA reads TGCGCCAGCAGCAACCTATTGGCGCTAGCGGGAGGTTCCTACGAGCAGTACTTC. Translation gives CASSNLLALAGGSYEQYF.

V is TRBV15 and J is TRBJ2-5; 7 positions agree with TRBD1. The length of the CDR3 is 12 residues. Germline V gives CDR1 LNHNV, CDR2 YYDKDF (reference sequence). V was pared by 8 bases and J by 1 base, with 1 base of the junction left unmatched. The DNA of the CDR3 is TGTGCCACCCGGGACAGCCAAGAGACCCAGTACTTC. This gives the protein CATRDSQETQYF.

This clonotype was counted between two and nine times. V usage is TRBV6-2 or TRBV6-3 and J usage is TRBJ1-5, with TRBD1 identical over 9 bases. Germline CDR1 and CDR2: MNHEY and SVGEGT. The trim removed 6 bases at V and 9 bases at J, leaving 12 bases unmatched. The CDR3 is 15 residues long. DNA of the CDR3: TGTGCCAGCAGGCCGACAGGGGGGGAGATTAGGCCCCAGCATTTT. It specifies CASRPTGGEIRPQHF.

In its sample, this clonotype was seen a few times. The rearrangement links TRBV9 to TRBJ2-5; no definite D call. With 4 bases removed from V and 5 bases from J, the gap between germline ends came to 15 bases. The CDR3 runs to 14 residues. Germline V CDR1 and CDR2: SGDLS, YYNGEE. The CDR3 DNA reads TGTGCCAGCAGCACCTCTAGTCGGTGGGAGACCCAGTACTTC. Translating gives CASSTSSRWETQYF.

The genes are TRBV5-6 and TRBJ2-3; the match to TRBD2 covers 8 bases. J was trimmed by 5 bases and V by 4 bases; bases with no gene match: 6. The V gene's germline CDR1 is SGHDT and CDR2 YYEEEE. This CDR3 has 14 amino acids. In DNA form, the CDR3 reads TGTGCCAGCAGCCTCCAGCTAGCGGGAGATACGCAGTATTTT. Protein product: CASSLQLAGDTQYF.

This chain uses TRBV15 with TRBJ2-7, with D hard to call. The CDR3 covers 14 residues. Trimming took 3 bases from V and 7 from J, leaving 16 bases between them. Germline V CDR1 and CDR2: LNHNV, YYDKDF (reference sequence). CDR3 DNA sequence: TGTGCCACCAGCAGGGACCCGGGCCGCCGGGAGCAGTACTTC. The encoded protein is CATSRDPGRREQYF.

The chain has TRBV28 and TRBJ2-7, with D tentatively TRBD2 (5 bases). V was cut by 6 bases and J by 0 bases, with 9 bases left in between. In germline, CDR1 is MDHEN, CDR2 SYDVKM. The CDR3 has 13 amino acids. CDR3 coding DNA: TGTGCCAGCAGCGGGATTTTCTCCTACGAGCAGTACTTC. Translated: CASSGIFSYEQYF.

J is TRBJ2-3 and V is TRBV6-2 or TRBV6-3; perhaps TRBD2 as D (5 bases). CDR1 is MNHEY, CDR2 SVGEGT, per germline. Deletions cut 4 bases from V and 2 bases from J, with 10 bases between. CDR3 length: 14 residues. The CDR3 DNA follows: TGTGCCAGCAGTTCCCGGAGGATCACAGATACGCAGTATTTT. It is translated as CASSSRRITDTQYF.

This chain links TRBV4-3 with TRBJ2-4; D may match TRBD1 or TRBD2 (7 bases each). Germline loops: CDR1 LGHNA, CDR2 YSLEER. Trimming stripped 3 bases from V and 7 bases from J, with 22 bases between. This CDR3 contains 17 residues. The CDR3 loop is CASSQGLGRGDSNIQYF. The DNA of the CDR3 is TGCGCCAGCAGCCAGGGGTTGGGGAGGGGGGACAGCAACATTCAGTACTTC.

This clonotype was detected ten times or more. The chain employs TRBV12-3 or TRBV12-4 and TRBJ2-1; possibly TRBD1 for D (5 bases). The V end lost 3 bases, the J end lost 4 bases, and 13 bases lay between the germline ends. This CDR3 is built from 15 residues. The CDR3 sequence is CASSFVTGSYNEQFF. The CDR3 nucleotides are TGTGCCAGCAGTTTCGTCACAGGTAGTTACAATGAGCAGTTCTTC.

V is TRBV10-3 and J is TRBJ1-2; TRBD1 might be the D (5 bases). CDR3 length equals 12 residues. Trimming took 3 bases from V and 8 from J, leaving 10 bases between them. The germline V gene encodes CDR1 ENHRY and CDR2 SYGVKD. The CDR3 DNA sequence: TGTGCCATCAGTGACAGGGACGGCGGCTACACCTTC. It specifies CAISDRDGGYTF.

This clonotype was seen a few times. This rearrangement joins TRBV2 to TRBJ2-1; 7 bases fit TRBD2. Germline V CDR1 and CDR2: SNHLY, FYNNEI. The length of the CDR3 is 15 residues. Trimming at V came to 4 bases and at J to 7 bases, leaving 10 bases not matched to a gene. CDR3 bases: TGTGCCAGCAGTGTCTCGGGGAGGGCCTTAAATGAGCAGTTCTTC. Amino acid sequence: CASSVSGRALNEQFF.

This clonotype showed up just a few times. This sequence joins TRBV15 and TRBJ2-3, with D perhaps matching TRBD2 (5 bases). CDR3 size: 12 residues. V was clipped by 2 bases and J by 6 bases, with 6 bases between them. Germline CDR1 reads LNHNV; CDR2 reads YYDKDF (reference sequence). This chain's CDR3 is CATSRRGDTQYF. The CDR3, as DNA: TGTGCCACCAGCAGACGCGGGGATACGCAGTATTTT.

J is TRBJ1-5 and V is TRBV5-1, with D hard to call. CDR1 and CDR2 (germline): SGHRS, YFSETQ. This CDR3 region has 18 residues. V was clipped by 0 bases and J by 2 bases, with 18 bases between them. CDR3 in amino acids: CASSLGPGRADGNQPQHF. In DNA, the CDR3 is TGCGCCAGCAGCTTGGGGCCGGGGAGGGCTGACGGCAATCAGCCCCAGCATTTT.

The chain recombines TRBV2 with TRBJ2-7; TRBD2 might be the D (5 bases). CDR3 length equals 15 residues. The germline V gene encodes CDR1 SNHLY and CDR2 FYNNEI. The V end was cut by 4 bases, the J end by 4 bases, with 17 bases between. The CDR3 sequence: CASSAVEGMSYEQYF. In DNA form, the CDR3 reads TGTGCCAGCAGTGCGGTTGAGGGAATGAGTTACGAGCAGTACTTC.

This clonotype has a handful of counts. The chain joins TRBV28 to TRBJ2-7; 7 bases line up with TRBD2. The junction had 11 bases not matched to a gene; V was cut back by 5 bases and J by 4 bases. This CDR3 is built from 15 residues. CDR1 MDHEN and CDR2 SYDVKM come from the germline V gene. CDR3 DNA sequence: TGTGCCAGCAGTAGTCTAGCGGAATCGAGTTACGAGCAGTACTTC. It specifies CASSSLAESSYEQYF. The full variable domain, rest sourced from reference TRBV28 and TRBJ2-7, is DVKVTQSSRYLVKRTGEKVFLECVQDMDHENMFWYRQDPGLGLRLIYFSYDVKMKEKGDIPEGYSVSREKKERFSLILESASTNQTSMYLCASSSLAESSYEQYFGPGTRLTVT.

This rearrangement joins TRBV20-1 to TRBJ2-3; TRBD1 matches at 8 bases. The CDR3 is 14 amino acids. J lost 5 bases, V lost 6 bases, and 10 bases had no gene match. Germline V gene sequence: CDR1 DFQATT, CDR2 SNEGSKA (reference sequence). This CDR3 is CSAEDGQGGDTQYF. The CDR3 nucleotides read TGCAGTGCAGAAGACGGACAGGGTGGAGATACGCAGTATTTT.